What follows are 28 T cell receptor beta chains derived from one specimen sequenced in a study of blood T cell repertoires in COVID-19. Generated by immunoSEQ multiplex PCR, the TCRdb table keeps only in-frame clones and is missing some. The sample lists 250,000 to 350,000 clones; roughly 86% were seen once. Sequencing was performed on peripheral blood. The source is a woman aged 50 to 60 with acute or convalescent COVID-19.

V and J are TRBV19 and TRBJ1-1, with a tentative D call TRBD1 (6 bases). CDR1 is LNHDA, CDR2 SQIVND, per germline (reference sequence). There are 17 residues in the CDR3. Trimming removed 3 bases from V and 6 bases from J, with 23 bases in between. The CDR3 sequence: CASSIAWAQGRDPEAFF. In DNA, the CDR3 is TGTGCCAGTAGTATCGCCTGGGCACAGGGAAGGGACCCTGAAGCTTTCTTT.

The genes are TRBV27 and TRBJ1-1, with D possibly TRBD1 on 5 matching bases. Germline loops: CDR1 MNHEY, CDR2 SMNVEV (reference sequence). The CDR3 is 15 residues long. V was shortened by 3 bases and J by 3 bases, with 14 bases between the two germline ends. CDR3 bases: TGTGCCAGCAGTTTTCGGGGGAGGTCTGACACTGAAGCTTTCTTT. Residues: CASSFRGRSDTEAFF.

This clone came up a few times. The chain uses TRBV19 and TRBJ1-2; 9 bases fit TRBD1. The V segment lost 6 bases and the J segment 7 bases; nucleotides outside the gene matches: 6. From germline, CDR1 is LNHDA and CDR2 SQIVND (reference sequence). This CDR3 spans 13 amino acids. CDR3 bases: TGTGCCAGTAGCGGACAGGGGACAGGTGGCTACACCTTC. It is translated as CASSGQGTGGYTF.

The chain has TRBV5-6 and TRBJ1-2; 8 nucleotides agree with TRBD1. The CDR3 extends over 13 amino acids. Germline CDR1 and CDR2: SGHDT and YYEEEE. The V gene end was trimmed by 4 bases and the J gene end by 5 bases; junction bases not matched to a gene: 4. The CDR3 DNA sequence: TGTGCCAGCAGCAGGGACAGGTATTATGGCTACACCTTC. Translation: CASSRDRYYGYTF.

CDR3 in amino acids: CASSQRANLGGEAFF. For the CDR3, the DNA is TGCGCCAGCAGCCAACGTGCTAATCTGGGGGGGGAAGCTTTCTTT. V gene TRBV4-3 combines with J gene TRBJ1-1; D perhaps matches TRBD1 (5 bases). Per the germline V gene, CDR1 is LGHNA and CDR2 is YSLEER. Trimming pared 2 bases from V and 8 bases from J, leaving 18 bases between. The CDR3 loop spans 15 amino acids.

This chain joins TRBV19 and TRBJ1-5, with 9 bases identical to TRBD1. This CDR3 has 15 amino acids. Unmatched junction bases numbered 8, after V lost 5 bases and J lost 6 bases. Germline CDR1 reads LNHDA; CDR2 reads SQIVND (reference sequence). DNA of the CDR3: TGTGCCAGTAGTCCGGCAGGGACAGGGTTTCAGCCCCAGCATTTT. This translates into CASSPAGTGFQPQHF.

The chain is built from TRBV7-9 and TRBJ2-1; 10 positions agree with TRBD1. The ends lost 6 bases at V and 7 bases at J; junction bases unmatched: 3. Germline CDR1 and CDR2: SEHNR and FQNEAQ (reference sequence). There are 13 residues in the CDR3. DNA of the CDR3: TGTGCCAGCAGGAGGACAGGGGGAAATGAGCAGTTCTTC. Translating it yields CASRRTGGNEQFF.

The sample holds one count of this clone. The chain employs TRBV27 and TRBJ2-3; TRBD2 aligns across 11 bases. This CDR3 is 17 amino acids long. Germline V gene sequence: CDR1 MNHEY, CDR2 SMNVEV (reference sequence). V was pared by 6 bases and J by 5 bases, with 13 bases of the junction left unmatched. CDR3 loop: CASRPQGSGRAGDTQYF. In DNA form, the CDR3 reads TGTGCCAGCAGGCCCCAGGGTAGCGGGAGGGCCGGAGATACGCAGTATTTT.

The chain combines TRBV4-2 with TRBJ2-1; D gene uncertain. The V and J ends lost 1 base and 2 bases respectively, with 12 bases between them. Germline CDR1 is LGHNA and CDR2 is YNFKEQ. CDR3 length equals 16 residues. CDR3 sequence: CASSQGLGTTYNEQFF. DNA for the CDR3: TGTGCCAGCAGCCAAGGTCTAGGAACTACCTACAATGAGCAGTTCTTC.

This chain connects TRBV7-8 to TRBJ1-1, with unresolved D. Germline V gene data show CDR1 as SGHVS and CDR2 as FQNEAQ. This CDR3 region has 16 residues. V was pared by 5 bases and J by 4 bases, with 20 bases between. The CDR3 sequence: CASSPNFGGRGTEAFF. The CDR3 bases are TGTGCCAGCAGCCCCAACTTCGGAGGTCGGGGCACTGAAGCTTTCTTT.

The chain employs TRBV19 and TRBJ2-2; 10 nucleotides align to TRBD2. Germline trimming cut 6 bases from V and 4 bases from J; bases unmatched to any gene: 5. Germline assignment: CDR1 LNHDA and CDR2 SQIVND (reference sequence). The CDR3 covers 15 residues. CDR3 amino acids: CASSVAGGGTGELFF. Here the CDR3 DNA reads TGTGCCAGTAGCGTAGCGGGAGGAGGCACCGGGGAGCTGTTTTTT.

The chain employs TRBV7-3 and TRBJ1-2, with 7 bases lining up with TRBD1. The CDR3 sequence is 13 residues long. The ends lost 2 bases at V and 6 bases at J; junction bases unmatched: 3. Germline CDR1 SGHTA, CDR2 FQGTGA. This CDR3 is CASSLGGGDGYTF. DNA for the CDR3: TGTGCCAGCAGCTTAGGAGGGGGCGATGGCTACACCTTC.

The chain employs TRBV5-4 and TRBJ2-3; 11 positions agree with TRBD2. Germline values: CDR1 SGHNT, CDR2 YYREEE (reference sequence). The CDR3 spans 18 residues. J lost 5 bases, V lost 3 bases, and 14 bases had no gene match. The CDR3 coding sequence is TGTGCCAGCAGCTGGCTCGGAGAACTAGCGGGAGATTTAGATACGCAGTATTTT. This encodes CASSWLGELAGDLDTQYF.

The chain is built from TRBV5-4 and TRBJ1-6; 9 positions agree with TRBD1. With 4 bases clipped from V and 10 bases from J, the junction kept 15 bases outside the gene matches. Germline CDR1 reads SGHNT; CDR2 reads YYREEE (reference sequence). This CDR3 region has 17 residues. As DNA, the CDR3 is TGTGCCAGCAGCCGGGGCGCGTCGGGACAGGGAATCTCACCCCTCCACTTT. It codes for CASSRGASGQGISPLHF. The variable domain in full, with the rest retrieved from reference TRBV5-4 and TRBJ1-6, is ETGVTQSPTHLIKTRGQQVTLRCSSQSGHNTVSWYQQALGQGPQFIFQYYREEENGRGNFPPRFSGLQFPNYSSELNVNALELDDSALYLCASSRGASGQGISPLHFGNGTRLTVT.

V and J are TRBV5-1 and TRBJ1-1; D unresolved. CDR1 and CDR2 from the germline V gene are SGHRS and YFSETQ. The CDR3 sequence is 15 residues long. V was cut by 0 bases and J by 3 bases, with 12 bases left in between. CDR3 DNA sequence: TGCGCCAGCAGCTTGGGATCCGGGGTCGACACTGAAGCTTTCTTT. Protein sequence: CASSLGSGVDTEAFF.

This chain connects TRBV27 to TRBJ2-2; D may be TRBD2 (6 bases). CDR3 length equals 16 residues. V lost 4 bases, J lost 1 base, and 13 bases lay in between. Looked up from germline, CDR1 is MNHEY and CDR2 is SMNVEV (reference sequence). This CDR3 reads CASSSGGSGNTGELFF. The DNA for the CDR3 is TGTGCCAGCAGTTCTGGAGGGAGTGGGAACACCGGGGAGCTGTTTTTT.

The chain carries TRBV10-3 and TRBJ2-2; 13 bases agree with TRBD2. The CDR3 is 14 residues long. V shed 10 bases and J 4 bases; nucleotides not matched to a gene: 3. Germline values: CDR1 ENHRY, CDR2 SYGVKD. CDR3 residues: CATRTSGSTGELFF. CDR3 coding DNA: TGTGCCACCCGGACTAGCGGGAGCACCGGGGAGCTGTTTTTT.

V is TRBV5-1 and J is TRBJ1-1, with a possible D match to TRBD1 (5 bases). The CDR3 runs to 15 residues. V was cut by 0 bases and J by 5 bases, with 14 bases left in between. Germline CDR1 reads SGHRS; CDR2 reads YFSETQ. The CDR3 DNA is TGCGCCAGCAGCTTGGATACCGGGGGGTGGACTGAAGCTTTCTTT. Its translation is CASSLDTGGWTEAFF.

V usage is TRBV7-9 and J usage is TRBJ1-2, with 7 bases that match TRBD1. The CDR3 has 15 residues. Germline lookup yields CDR1 SEHNR and CDR2 FQNEAQ (reference sequence). J gave up 4 bases and V 4 bases, and 9 bases lay outside the gene matches. The CDR3 coding sequence is TGTGCCAGCAGCTCCCGGGACAGATTATTCTATGGCTACACCTTC. Its translation: CASSSRDRLFYGYTF. The full variable domain, in which reference TRBV7-9 and TRBJ1-2 provide the parts outside the CDR3, is DTGVSQNPRHKITKRGQNVTFRCDPISEHNRLYWYRQTLGQGPEFLTYFQNEAQLEKSRLLSDRFSAERPKGSFSTLEIQRTEQGDSAMYLCASSSRDRLFYGYTFGSGTRLTVV.

The chain couples TRBV7-9 to TRBJ2-2; 10 nucleotides line up with TRBD2. V lost 3 bases and J lost 1; bases outside the gene matches: 2. The length of the CDR3 is 16 residues. Germline V gene data show CDR1 as SEHNR and CDR2 as FQNEAQ (reference sequence). The CDR3 reads CASSLRTSGNTGELFF. The CDR3 nucleotides are TGTGCCAGCAGCTTGAGGACTAGCGGGAACACCGGGGAGCTGTTTTTT.

The V and J genes are TRBV5-1 and TRBJ2-5, with a possible D match to TRBD2 (5 bases). The CDR3 length is 14 residues. CDR1 and CDR2 from the germline V gene are SGHRS and YFSETQ. With 0 bases removed from V and 4 bases from J, the gap between germline ends came to 10 bases. The CDR3 DNA reads as TGCGCCAGCAGCTTGGGGCACGAGGGAGAGACCCAGTACTTC. Translation: CASSLGHEGETQYF. Full variable domain (missing parts from reference TRBV5-1 and TRBJ2-5): KAGVTQTPRYLIKTRGQQVTLSCSPISGHRSVSWYQQTPGQGLQFLFEYFSETQRNKGNFPGRFSGRQFSNSRSEMNVSTLELGDSALYLCASSLGHEGETQYFGPGTRLLVL.

The chain couples TRBV12-3 or TRBV12-4 to TRBJ1-1; no clear D. The V and J ends lost 3 bases and 3 bases respectively, with 8 bases between them. The CDR3 loop spans 13 amino acids. In DNA form, the CDR3 reads TGTGCCAGCAGTTTTGCCCGGTACACTGAAGCTTTCTTT. Protein sequence: CASSFARYTEAFF.

V gene TRBV24-1 combines with J gene TRBJ2-1; 9 nucleotides match TRBD2. This CDR3 region has 15 residues. CDR1 and CDR2 from the germline V gene are KGHDR and SFDVKD. V lost 4 bases, J lost 9 bases, and 9 bases stayed unmatched. CDR3 coding DNA: TGTGCCACCAGTGACGTAGCGGGAGAATATAGTGAGCAGTTCTTC. It encodes CATSDVAGEYSEQFF.

The chain carries TRBV18 and TRBJ2-5; 10 nucleotides align to TRBD2. The germline V gene encodes CDR1 KGHSH and CDR2 LQKENI. Losses at the gene ends were 0 bases for V and 5 bases for J; bases not matched to a gene: 15. The length of the CDR3 is 19 residues. CDR3 sequence (DNA): TGTGCCAGCTCACCACCCCGGGGAGCGGGAGGGCCGGAAGGTGAGACCCAGTACTTC. Its protein product is CASSPPRGAGGPEGETQYF.

The V gene is TRBV7-2, the J gene TRBJ2-4; TRBD2 might be the D (5 bases). The CDR3 is 16 residues long. Germline assignment: CDR1 SGHTA and CDR2 FQGNSA. V lost 1 base and J lost 4, with 14 bases in between. This CDR3 reads CASSLDGSSGKNIQYF. Here the CDR3 DNA reads TGTGCCAGCAGCTTAGATGGGAGTTCGGGAAAAAACATTCAGTACTTC.

V gene TRBV9 combines with J gene TRBJ2-2; 7 positions match TRBD2. This CDR3 is 15 amino acids long. CDR1 and CDR2 (germline): SGDLS, YYNGEE. J gave up 8 bases and V 0 bases, and 7 bases lay outside the gene matches. The CDR3 DNA sequence: TGTGCCAGCAGCGTAGAGGCTAGCGGAGAGGGGGAGCTGTTTTTT. This sequence encodes CASSVEASGEGELFF.

The gene calls are TRBV24-1 and TRBJ1-6; D gene uncertain. Trimming removed 4 bases at V and 7 bases at J, with 13 bases between. The germline gives CDR1 KGHDR, CDR2 SFDVKD. CDR3 length: 15 amino acids. The DNA of the CDR3 is TGTGCCACCAGTGACCGTAAGGGAGGAAATTCACCCCTCCACTTT. This sequence encodes CATSDRKGGNSPLHF.

The chain joins TRBV24-1 to TRBJ1-5; 8 bases align to TRBD1. This CDR3 spans 15 amino acids. V shed 3 bases and J 4 bases; nucleotides not matched to a gene: 4. Germline V lookup: CDR1 KGHDR, CDR2 SFDVKD. The CDR3 DNA follows: TGTGCCACCAGTGATCCACGGACAGGGAATCAGCCCCAGCATTTT. Protein product: CATSDPRTGNQPQHF.